Listed here is a single TCR beta chain. Its specificity is not known. Sequencing of TCR beta was undertaken in CD8+ and CD4+ T cells derived from blood. Patients with stable or active relapsing-remitting disease, all of them treatment-naive, made up the multiple sclerosis controls. The data derive from a study of CD8 T cells in Susac syndrome. The germline V gene encodes CDR1 DFQATT and CDR2 SNEGSKA (reference sequence). V gave up 0 bases and J gave up 5 bases; unmatched junction bases: 15. The length of the CDR3 is 17 residues. Findings and limits, study-wide: It was acknowledged in the study that its TCR sequencing and HLA analysis involved a relatively small number of individuals.

Reverse transcription of roughly 0.5 to 1 ug RNA was carried out with random hexamers. Across 54 Vbeta and 13 Jbeta, TCR beta CDR3 was amplified with immunoSEQ multiplex PCR. TCRdb re-called the immunoSEQ multiplex PCR reads through MiXCR, storing one row per CDR3 protein. The sample has hundreds of thousands of distinct CDR3 sequences, approximately 81% seen once. Sample: CD8+ T cells from PBMCs. The sequence derives from a human donor with multiple sclerosis. The chain couples TRBV20-1 to TRBJ2-7; 8 bases are shared with TRBD2. The DNA of the CDR3 is TGCAGTGCTAGAGACCACCGGGGCGGGAGGTTACTCCACGAGCAGTACTTC. Protein product: CSARDHRGGRLLHEQYF.